The 31 T cell receptor beta chains given below trace back to one sample, sequenced in a study of Ad26.COV2.S vaccination and SARS-CoV-2 variants. Sequencing was performed with immunoSEQ multiplex PCR; in TCRdb, only in-frame clones are kept and a portion is missing. The sample carries approximately 480,000 clones, approximately 88% recorded once. Treatment indicated: some 19 received Ad26.COV2.S at low or high dose, single or two shots; several received placebo; per-sample allocation not given. Day 63 after the first injection of vaccine or placebo was the sampling time. The source material was peripheral blood, sampled in a trial of Ad26.COV2.S vaccine versus placebo. The receptor source for this set is a person between 18 and 65 years old who received the Ad26.COV2.S COVID-19 vaccine or a placebo.

The rearrangement uses TRBV7-3 and TRBJ2-6; no definite D call. V lost 5 bases, J lost 4 bases, and 6 bases lay in between. Per the germline V gene, CDR1 is SGHTA and CDR2 is FQGTGA. This CDR3 has 13 amino acids. The CDR3 sequence is CASSPLGANVLTF. The CDR3 region has the DNA TGTGCCAGCAGCCCCCTGGGGGCCAACGTCCTGACTTTC. The whole variable domain, filled in from reference TRBV7-3 and TRBJ2-6, reads GAGVSQTPSNKVTEKGKYVELRCDPISGHTALYWYRQSLGQGPEFLIYFQGTGAADDSGLPNDRFFAVRPEGSVSTLKIQRTERGDSAVYLCASSPLGANVLTFGAGSRLTVL.

This chain links TRBV25-1 with TRBJ1-1; D uncertain. CDR1 is MGHDK and CDR2 is SYGVNS in the germline V gene. The CDR3 extends over 11 amino acids. V lost 6 bases and J 6 bases, leaving 8 bases between the germline ends. The CDR3 region is CASRAYAEAFF. CDR3 bases: TGTGCCAGCAGGGCGTACGCTGAAGCTTTCTTT.

V usage is TRBV5-4 and J usage is TRBJ1-6; the D gene is possibly TRBD1 (5 bases). The CDR3 runs to 13 residues. V shed 4 bases and J shed 8 bases, with 10 bases lying between them. CDR1 is SGHNT and CDR2 is YYREEE in the germline V gene (reference sequence). As DNA, the CDR3 is TGTGCCAGCAGCCCCCTCAGGGATTCACCCCTCCACTTT. Translated: CASSPLRDSPLHF.

The CDR3 loop reads CASSFGASRDYTF. CDR3 sequence (DNA): TGTGCCAGCAGTTTCGGGGCCTCACGGGACTACACCTTC. The chain employs TRBV12-3 or TRBV12-4 and TRBJ1-2; TRBD1 might be the D (5 bases). Deletions cut 3 bases from V and 10 bases from J, with 15 bases between. CDR3 length equals 13 residues.

V gene TRBV6-5 combines with J gene TRBJ2-7, with 10 bases lining up with TRBD2. Germline values: CDR1 MNHEY, CDR2 SVGAGI. CDR3 length equals 13 residues. The V gene end was trimmed by 11 bases and the J gene end by 2 bases; junction bases not matched to a gene: 6. The CDR3 loop is CAARTSGTYEQYF. The CDR3 DNA is TGTGCCGCTCGAACTAGCGGGACCTACGAGCAGTACTTC.

The chain is built from TRBV14 and TRBJ1-1, with D hard to call. The V end was cut by 0 bases, the J end by 6 bases, with 8 bases between. The CDR3 consists of 13 residues. The germline CDR1 and CDR2 sequences are SGHDN and FVKESK. The DNA of the CDR3 is TGTGCCAGCAGCCAAGATCCGCACTCTGAAGCTTTCTTT. Its translation: CASSQDPHSEAFF.

The J gene is TRBJ1-1, the V gene TRBV7-3; tentative D call: TRBD1 (5 bases). The germline V gene has CDR1 SGHTA and CDR2 FQGTGA. V lost 6 bases, J lost 5 bases, and 13 bases lay in between. This CDR3 contains 13 residues. The CDR3 DNA reads TGTGCCAGCAGTCGAGAGGGGTGGACTGAAGCTTTCTTT. Its protein product is CASSREGWTEAFF.

The chain is built from TRBV30 and TRBJ2-2; D unresolved. V lost 0 bases, J lost 5 bases, and 7 bases lay in between. Per germline, CDR1 GTSNPN and CDR2 SVGIG (reference sequence). The length of the CDR3 is 13 residues. CDR3 residues: CAWSVLETGELFF. CDR3 DNA: TGTGCCTGGAGTGTTCTGGAGACCGGGGAGCTGTTTTTT.

J is TRBJ1-2 and V is TRBV30, with 7 bases fitting TRBD1. Germline V gene sequence: CDR1 GTSNPN, CDR2 SVGIG (reference sequence). This CDR3 spans 13 amino acids. V gave up 3 bases and J gave up 6 bases; unmatched junction bases: 7. The chain's CDR3 is CAWRPTGENGYTF. CDR3 sequence (DNA): TGTGCCTGGAGACCCACAGGGGAAAATGGCTACACCTTC.

The rearrangement uses TRBV28 and TRBJ2-1; D is uncertain. The CDR3 length is 15 residues. Trimming stripped 3 bases from V and 4 bases from J, with 13 bases between. In germline, CDR1 is MDHEN, CDR2 SYDVKM. CDR3 residues: CASSLTEFRYNEQFF. CDR3 in DNA: TGTGCCAGCAGTTTGACCGAATTTCGGTACAATGAGCAGTTCTTC. Complete variable domain (other parts from reference TRBV28 and TRBJ2-1): DVKVTQSSRYLVKRTGEKVFLECVQDMDHENMFWYRQDPGLGLRLIYFSYDVKMKEKGDIPEGYSVSREKKERFSLILESASTNQTSMYLCASSLTEFRYNEQFFGPGTRLTVL.

V usage is TRBV19 and J usage is TRBJ2-3; 7 bases match TRBD1. CDR1 is LNHDA and CDR2 is SQIVND in the germline V gene (reference sequence). CDR3 length equals 16 residues. Trimming took 3 bases from V and 2 from J; bases not matched to a gene: 8. The CDR3 is CASSIDRDLYTDTQYF. The CDR3 DNA reads as TGTGCCAGTAGTATCGACAGGGACCTATACACAGATACGCAGTATTTT.

This sequence joins TRBV4-2 and TRBJ1-1; D is unclear. Germline V lookup: CDR1 LGHNA, CDR2 YNFKEQ. This CDR3 is 14 amino acids long. The V end was cut by 5 bases, the J end by 4 bases, with 14 bases between. This chain's CDR3 is CASSGRPVPTEAFF. As DNA, the CDR3 is TGTGCCAGCAGCGGCCGGCCGGTTCCCACTGAAGCTTTCTTT.

V gene TRBV7-9 combines with J gene TRBJ1-2; the D gene is possibly TRBD1 (6 bases). The germline V gene has CDR1 SEHNR and CDR2 FQNEAQ (reference sequence). This CDR3 contains 15 residues. Deletions cut 1 base from V and 8 bases from J, with 17 bases between. CDR3 sequence: CASSLGGRPPGGYTF. In DNA form, the CDR3 reads TGTGCCAGCAGCTTAGGGGGGCGCCCCCCCGGGGGCTACACCTTC.

J is TRBJ2-7 and V is TRBV11-3; TRBD1 matches 10 bases. The CDR3 covers 15 residues. Trimming removed 5 bases from V and 2 bases from J; junction bases left unmatched: 6. Germline loops: CDR1 SGHNT, CDR2 YENEEA. This CDR3 is CASSQGTGATYEQYF. The CDR3 coding sequence is TGTGCCAGCAGCCAAGGGACAGGGGCGACCTACGAGCAGTACTTC.

This chain uses TRBV7-9 with TRBJ2-1; D gene uncertain. Trimming took 0 bases from V and 6 from J, leaving 6 bases between them. Germline CDR1 SEHNR, CDR2 FQNEAQ (reference sequence). The CDR3 totals 13 residues. The CDR3 here is CASSLALGNEQFF. Here the CDR3 DNA reads TGTGCCAGCAGCTTAGCGCTGGGCAATGAGCAGTTCTTC.

The genes are TRBV6-4 and TRBJ2-7, with D uncertain. Trimming pared 6 bases from V and 3 bases from J, leaving 9 bases between. Germline CDR1 is MRHNA and CDR2 is SNTAGT. The CDR3 covers 12 residues. The CDR3 spells CASRTVHYEQYF. The CDR3 nucleotides are TGTGCCAGCAGAACAGTACACTACGAGCAGTACTTC.

This chain uses TRBV5-8 with TRBJ2-5; D not certain. Looked up from germline, CDR1 is SGHTS and CDR2 is YDEGEE. The CDR3 has 14 residues. V lost 0 bases to trimming and J lost 0 bases, with 6 bases between them. The CDR3: CASSLVGYQETQYF. The CDR3 DNA reads as TGTGCCAGCAGCTTGGTCGGATACCAAGAGACCCAGTACTTC.

The chain uses TRBV7-8 and TRBJ2-7, with 8 bases fitting TRBD2. V lost 2 bases to trimming and J lost 6 bases; unmatched junction nucleotides: 12. This CDR3 is 16 amino acids long. The germline V gene has CDR1 SGHVS and CDR2 FQNEAQ. The CDR3 DNA sequence: TGTGCCAGCAGCTTATGGCGTCTAGCGGGCCCGCCCGAGCAGTACTTC. Its protein product is CASSLWRLAGPPEQYF.

The chain couples TRBV18 to TRBJ2-2; D might be TRBD2 (5 bases). The CDR3 sequence is 15 residues long. V was trimmed by 6 bases and J by 4 bases, leaving 15 bases between them. Looked up from germline, CDR1 is KGHSH and CDR2 is LQKENI. CDR3 protein: CASSELAGSTGELFF. The CDR3, as DNA: TGTGCCAGCTCTGAGTTGGCGGGCAGCACCGGGGAGCTGTTTTTT.

The V and J genes are TRBV6-1 and TRBJ2-5; D ambiguous. Between the trimmed V and J ends, which lost 1 base and 9 bases, there was a span of 12 bases. Germline V CDR1 and CDR2: MNHNS, SASEGT. CDR3 length: 13 amino acids. CDR3 protein: CASSEVADLAQYF. In DNA form, the CDR3 reads TGTGCCAGCAGTGAAGTGGCAGATCTTGCCCAGTACTTC.

The chain recombines TRBV28 with TRBJ1-2, with D maybe TRBD1 (6 bases). Germline V gives CDR1 MDHEN, CDR2 SYDVKM. Between the trimmed V and J ends, which lost 6 bases and 6 bases, there was a span of 17 bases. This CDR3 spans 14 amino acids. The CDR3 nucleotides are TGTGCCAGCAGCCAAGGGGGGTCGGCTGATGGCTACACCTTC. It yields the protein CASSQGGSADGYTF.

This CDR3 is CASSLGGGTSYEQYF. The CDR3 DNA reads as TGTGCCAGCAGCTTGGGGGGAGGGACCTCCTACGAGCAGTACTTC. This chain joins TRBV5-6 and TRBJ2-7; 7 bases match TRBD2. CDR3 length: 15 amino acids. The trim removed 0 bases at V and 0 bases at J, leaving 3 bases unmatched. The germline V gene encodes CDR1 SGHDT and CDR2 YYEEEE.

This clone was seen a few times. The rearrangement joins TRBV14 to TRBJ2-5, with D possibly matching TRBD1 (5 bases). The CDR3 loop spans 13 amino acids. Trimming shortened V by 1 base and J by 4 bases, and 7 bases separated the two germline ends. Germline V lookup: CDR1 SGHDN, CDR2 FVKESK. The CDR3 sequence is CASSQVDRETQYF. DNA for the CDR3: TGTGCCAGCAGCCAAGTTGACAGAGAGACCCAGTACTTC.

This chain joins TRBV6-2 or TRBV6-3 and TRBJ2-3; tentative D call: TRBD2 (5 bases). V was shortened by 6 bases and J by 8 bases, with 18 bases between the two germline ends. Per germline, CDR1 MNHEY and CDR2 SVGEGT. This CDR3 has 14 residues. The CDR3 spells CASSPRLQGGTQYF. CDR3 in DNA: TGTGCCAGCAGCCCTCGACTGCAAGGAGGTACGCAGTATTTT.

The chain carries TRBV5-1 and TRBJ2-2; 13 bases align to TRBD2. V trimming: 3 bases; J trimming: 6 bases; junction bases outside the gene matches: 11. Germline CDR1 is SGHRS and CDR2 is YFSETQ. This CDR3 spans 18 amino acids. CDR3 nucleotide sequence: TGCGCCAGCAGCTCGGGACTAGCGGGAAGGCTCTGGGCCGGGGAGCTGTTTTTT. Translating gives CASSSGLAGRLWAGELFF.

CDR3: CASGGDSGNTIYF. In nucleotides, the CDR3 is TGTGCCAGCGGGGGTGACTCTGGAAACACCATATATTTT. The chain couples TRBV12-1 to TRBJ1-3. TRBV12-1 is assigned pseudogene status. The length of the CDR3 is 13 residues.

V gene TRBV10-1 combines with J gene TRBJ2-7; D is ambiguous. Per the germline V gene, CDR1 is WNHNN and CDR2 is SYGVQD (reference sequence). With 6 bases removed from V and 3 bases from J, the gap between germline ends came to 6 bases. The CDR3 runs to 11 residues. In DNA, the CDR3 is TGCGCCAGCAGGCACGGCTACGAGCAGTACTTC. It is translated as CASRHGYEQYF.

The chain combines TRBV5-5 with TRBJ2-2; 7 bases align to TRBD2. This CDR3 comprises 16 residues. Germline CDR1 is SGHKS and CDR2 is YYEKEE (reference sequence). V was pared by 0 bases and J by 1 base, with 3 bases of the junction left unmatched. The CDR3 is CASSLGGGGNTGELFF. The CDR3 region has the DNA TGTGCCAGCAGCTTGGGTGGCGGGGGGAACACCGGGGAGCTGTTTTTT.

This chain uses TRBV5-5 with TRBJ1-1; D may be TRBD1 (5 bases). CDR3 length: 16 amino acids. The germline V and J ends were trimmed by 0 bases and 2 bases, with 14 bases remaining between them. The germline V gene has CDR1 SGHKS and CDR2 YYEKEE (reference sequence). Written as DNA, the CDR3 is TGTGCCAGCAGCTTGGTGGACACCAGACCAAACACTGAAGCTTTCTTT. Translated, it gives CASSLVDTRPNTEAFF.

Here the CDR3 DNA reads TGTGCCAGCAGCTTATCAGGGACGGGACAGGGTGAAAAACTGTTTTTT. Encoded protein: CASSLSGTGQGEKLFF. The chain has TRBV7-2 and TRBJ1-4, with TRBD1 matching over 9 bases. Per germline, CDR1 SGHTA and CDR2 FQGNSA. The CDR3 extends over 16 amino acids. V lost 2 bases, J lost 7 bases, and 8 bases stayed unmatched.

The gene calls are TRBV7-8 and TRBJ1-1; a weak D match, TRBD1 (6 bases). The CDR3 is 16 amino acids. CDR1 and CDR2 from the germline V gene are SGHVS and FQNEAQ. The V gene lost 5 bases and the J gene lost 1 base, with 17 bases spanning the gap. The CDR3 here is CASSLQTGGPNTEAFF. CDR3 sequence (DNA): TGTGCCAGCAGCCTACAAACGGGGGGCCCGAACACTGAAGCTTTCTTT.